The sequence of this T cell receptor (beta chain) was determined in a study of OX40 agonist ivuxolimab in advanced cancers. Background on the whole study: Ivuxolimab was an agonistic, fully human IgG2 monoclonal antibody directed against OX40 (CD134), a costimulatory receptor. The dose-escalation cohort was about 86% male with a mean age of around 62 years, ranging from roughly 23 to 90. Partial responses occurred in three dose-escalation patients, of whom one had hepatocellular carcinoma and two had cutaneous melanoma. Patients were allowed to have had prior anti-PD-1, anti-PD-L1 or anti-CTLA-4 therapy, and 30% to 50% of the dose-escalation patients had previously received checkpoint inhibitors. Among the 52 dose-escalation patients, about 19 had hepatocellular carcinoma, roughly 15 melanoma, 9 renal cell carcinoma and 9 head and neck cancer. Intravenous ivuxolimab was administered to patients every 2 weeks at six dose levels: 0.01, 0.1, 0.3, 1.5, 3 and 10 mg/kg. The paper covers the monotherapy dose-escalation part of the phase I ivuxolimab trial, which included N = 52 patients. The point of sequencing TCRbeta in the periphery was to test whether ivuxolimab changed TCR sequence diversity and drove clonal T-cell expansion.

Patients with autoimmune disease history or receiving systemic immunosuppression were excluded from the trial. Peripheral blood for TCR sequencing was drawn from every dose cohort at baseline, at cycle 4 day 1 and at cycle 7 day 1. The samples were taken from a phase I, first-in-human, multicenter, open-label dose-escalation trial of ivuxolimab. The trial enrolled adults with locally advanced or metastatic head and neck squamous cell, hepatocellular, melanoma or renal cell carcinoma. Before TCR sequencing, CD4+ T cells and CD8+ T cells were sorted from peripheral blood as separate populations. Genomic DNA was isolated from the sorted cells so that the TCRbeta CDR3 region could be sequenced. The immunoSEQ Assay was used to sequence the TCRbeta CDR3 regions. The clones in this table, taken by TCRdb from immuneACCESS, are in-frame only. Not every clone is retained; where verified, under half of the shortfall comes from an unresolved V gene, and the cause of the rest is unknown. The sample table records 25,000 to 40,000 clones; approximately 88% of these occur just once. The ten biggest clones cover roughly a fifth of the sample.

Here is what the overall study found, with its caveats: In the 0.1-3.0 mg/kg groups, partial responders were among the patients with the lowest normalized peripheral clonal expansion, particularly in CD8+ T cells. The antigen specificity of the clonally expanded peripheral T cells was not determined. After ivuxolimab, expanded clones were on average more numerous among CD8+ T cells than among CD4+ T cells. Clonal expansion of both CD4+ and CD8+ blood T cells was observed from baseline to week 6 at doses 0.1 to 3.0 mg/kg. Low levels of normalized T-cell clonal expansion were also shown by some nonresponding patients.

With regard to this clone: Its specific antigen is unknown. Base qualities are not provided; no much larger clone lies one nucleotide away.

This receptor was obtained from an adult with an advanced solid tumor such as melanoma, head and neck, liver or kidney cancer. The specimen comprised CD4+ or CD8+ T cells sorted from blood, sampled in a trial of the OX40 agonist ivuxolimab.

The CDR3 protein: CASSFQGDHEQFF. The DNA reads as follows: TGTGCCAGCAGCTTCCAGGGGGACCATGAGCAGTTCTTC. The chain is assembled from TRBV13 and TRBJ2-1; 7 bases in the middle match TRBD1. Compared with germline, V lacks 3 bases and J lacks 8 bases; bases without a gene match: 4. The germline V gene (reference sequence) yields PRHDT for CDR1 and FYEKMQ for CDR2. Its CDR3 holds 13 amino acids, cysteine through phenylalanine. CDR3 DNA only is kept here, 39 bases in frame from base 1.